This T cell receptor (beta chain) came from a study of blood T cell repertoires in COVID-19. Overall study context: Samples came from the United States, Italy and Spain, spanning acute and convalescent COVID-19. Sample material is recorded as cDNA or gDNA derived from T cells, B-cell-depleted T cells, or PBMCs.

Original processing notes: By means of reference gene primer amplification, nucleated cell counts were estimated. Sequenced by immunoSEQ multiplex PCR; TCRdb stores in-frame clones only, minus some. V, J and clone size derive from that table, while D and trimming were established from the DNA sequence. The top ten hold 4.6% of the sample, which has under 100,000 clones, around 90% seen once. Sequencing was done on a sample of peripheral blood. The clonotype originates from a man aged 50 to 60 with active COVID-19.

The CDR3 DNA sequence: TGCGCCAGCAGCTCCACCGGGACAGCGCCTGGCTACACCTTC. It is translated as CASSSTGTAPGYTF. The chain uses TRBV5-1 and TRBJ1-2; TRBD1 matches 7 bases. This CDR3 is built from 14 residues. V shed 3 bases, J shed 7 bases, and the junction held 9 bases outside the gene matches. Germline V CDR1 and CDR2: SGHRS, YFSETQ. Complete variable domain (other parts from reference TRBV5-1 and TRBJ1-2): KAGVTQTPRYLIKTRGQQVTLSCSPISGHRSVSWYQQTPGQGLQFLFEYFSETQRNKGNFPGRFSGRQFSNSRSEMNVSTLELGDSALYLCASSSTGTAPGYTFGSGTRLTVV.